The 25 T cell receptor beta chains listed next were all sequenced from one sample in a study of shared clonotypes between healthy human individuals (dated by TCRdb to 2018 to 2021). The library came from the immunoSEQ multiplex PCR assay. Drawn from immuneACCESS, this table holds only the in-frame rearrangements with V and J called that TCRdb kept. Clones are partly lost; checked studies trace under half to an unresolved V gene and leave the rest unexplained. The sample table contains some 530,000 clones; only one count was recorded for around 80% of them. 12% of the sample comes from the top ten. Sequenced input: PBMCs. Receptor source: a woman aged 40 to 50 in good health. Some clones in this sample may be carry-over from other donors' samples.

This clone was seen a few times. This rearrangement joins TRBV4-2 to TRBJ2-7, with 12 positions matching TRBD2. The V segment lost 0 bases and the J segment 6 bases; nucleotides outside the gene matches: 6. The CDR3 is 16 amino acids. Germline values: CDR1 LGHNA, CDR2 YNFKEQ. The CDR3 protein is CASSQDVLAGGGEQYF. The CDR3 DNA reads as TGTGCCAGCAGCCAAGATGTACTAGCGGGAGGAGGCGAGCAGTACTTC.

The chain recombines TRBV28 with TRBJ2-3; the D is unclear. V lost 5 bases, J lost 4 bases, and 19 bases lay in between. The CDR3 is 16 amino acids. Germline V gene lookup returns CDR1 MDHEN and CDR2 SYDVKM. The CDR3 bases are TGTGCCAGCAGTCGCCTTAGGCCTGAAGCTCCAGATACGCAGTATTTT. It specifies CASSRLRPEAPDTQYF.

The chain has TRBV7-2 and TRBJ2-6; D not certain. Germline values: CDR1 SGHTA, CDR2 FQGNSA. CDR3 length equals 15 residues. The ends were cut back, 5 bases at V and 3 bases at J, with 11 bases in the middle. The CDR3 sequence is CASSLSSNGANVLTF. The CDR3 DNA follows: TGTGCCAGCAGCCTCTCGTCAAATGGGGCCAACGTCCTGACTTTC.

The sample holds one count of this clone. The rearrangement joins TRBV7-3 to TRBJ2-1, with D perhaps TRBD2 (5 bases). CDR3 size: 15 residues. Trimming cost V 5 bases and J 4 bases, with 15 bases left between them. CDR1 and CDR2 from the germline V gene are SGHTA and FQGTGA. CDR3 in DNA: TGTGCCAGCAGCGTTACTAGAGACCCTTACAATGAGCAGTTCTTC. Translation: CASSVTRDPYNEQFF.

The J gene is TRBJ1-4, the V gene TRBV19; the D gene is possibly TRBD1 (5 bases). V was cut by 3 bases and J by 7 bases, with 12 bases left in between. The CDR3 is 14 amino acids. CDR1 is LNHDA and CDR2 is SQIVND in the germline V gene (reference sequence). CDR3 nucleotide sequence: TGTGCCAGTAGTATCGCTCCAGGGAGTGAAAAACTGTTTTTT. This translates into CASSIAPGSEKLFF.

The CDR3 sequence: CASSLGLPYTGELFF. As DNA, the CDR3 is TGTGCCAGCAGCTTGGGACTACCCTACACCGGGGAGCTGTTTTTT. J is TRBJ2-2 and V is TRBV5-4; D is perhaps TRBD2 (5 bases). The germline V and J ends were trimmed by 0 bases and 3 bases, with 9 bases remaining between them. This CDR3 comprises 15 residues. The germline V gene has CDR1 SGHNT and CDR2 YYREEE (reference sequence).

In this sample, this clone turned up a few times. The rearrangement uses TRBV27 and TRBJ2-7, with D perhaps TRBD2 (5 bases). The CDR3 consists of 16 residues. The germline V and J ends were trimmed by 5 bases and 0 bases, with 17 bases remaining between them. CDR1 is MNHEY and CDR2 is SMNVEV in the germline V gene (reference sequence). CDR3 protein: CASSPPPGRSSYEQYF. The CDR3 nucleotides are TGTGCCAGCAGTCCACCCCCGGGAAGGAGCTCCTACGAGCAGTACTTC.

The V call is TRBV4-1, the J call TRBJ2-3, with 9 nucleotides matching TRBD2. The CDR3 totals 19 residues. After removal of 3 bases from V and 6 bases from J, the junction contained 19 bases not matched to a gene. Germline loops: CDR1 MGHRA, CDR2 YSYEKL. The CDR3 loop reads CASSQGLAKRPPGVDTQYF. DNA of the CDR3: TGCGCCAGCAGCCAGGGACTAGCTAAAAGACCCCCAGGGGTCGATACGCAGTATTTT.

This chain connects TRBV29-1 to TRBJ2-7; 8 nucleotides align to TRBD2. The CDR3 is made up of 14 amino acids. Germline trimming cut 4 bases from V and 7 bases from J; bases unmatched to any gene: 12. Germline V gene sequence: CDR1 SQVTM, CDR2 ANQGSEA. The CDR3 region is CSVGGASGSVEQYF. Written as DNA, the CDR3 is TGCAGCGTTGGAGGGGCCAGCGGGAGCGTTGAGCAGTACTTC.

This chain connects TRBV23-1 to TRBJ1-1, with D possibly being TRBD1 (5 bases). TRBV23-1 is treated as an ORF (open reading frame) with a function not yet certain. CDR3 length: 14 amino acids. V lost 8 bases and J 5 bases, leaving 18 bases between the germline ends. CDR3 in DNA: TGCGCCAGCCTCGGGGCAGGCCCTTTTACTGAAGCTTTCTTT. Its protein product is CASLGAGPFTEAFF.

The V gene is TRBV28, the J gene TRBJ1-2, with a possible D match to TRBD1 (5 bases). The CDR3 has 16 amino acids. Germline V gene data show CDR1 as MDHEN and CDR2 as SYDVKM. Trimming took 2 bases from V and 8 from J, leaving 21 bases between them. The CDR3 nucleotides are TGTGCCAGCAGTTTACCGGTTTTGGGGGGTTCGAGGGGCTACACCTTC. Translated: CASSLPVLGGSRGYTF.

The chain is built from TRBV15 and TRBJ2-7, with 8 bases matching TRBD2. Germline CDR1 reads LNHNV; CDR2 reads YYDKDF (reference sequence). Germline trimming cut 4 bases from V and 3 bases from J; bases unmatched to any gene: 11. The CDR3 runs to 16 residues. CDR3: CATSTLLGREDYEQYF. CDR3 DNA: TGTGCCACCAGCACCCTCCTGGGGCGGGAGGACTACGAGCAGTACTTC.

As regards this clone: A read error may be the cause here, since a much bigger clone is one base away. Other nucleotide sequences from this sample produce the same CDR3. The V and J genes are TRBV30 and TRBJ2-6; the D is unclear. This CDR3 is built from 12 residues. Per germline, CDR1 GTSNPN and CDR2 SVGIG (reference sequence). For the CDR3, the DNA is TGCGCCTGGAATCCTGGGGCCAACGTCCTGACTTTC. Translation: CAWNPGANVLTF.

The table lists this clone with many counts. The chain is built from TRBV29-1 and TRBJ1-1; D not certain. Germline V gives CDR1 SQVTM, CDR2 ANQGSEA. Trimming removed 6 bases at V and 6 bases at J, with 14 bases between. CDR3 length equals 12 residues. CDR3 region: CSVVVRTSEAFF. The DNA of the CDR3 is TGCAGCGTCGTGGTGCGGACGTCTGAAGCTTTCTTT.

The V and J genes are TRBV4-1 and TRBJ2-5, with 12 bases fitting TRBD2. Germline loops: CDR1 MGHRA, CDR2 YSYEKL. This CDR3 contains 17 residues. The trim removed 4 bases at V and 2 bases at J, leaving 8 bases unmatched. CDR3 loop: CASSPARLAGVQETQYF. The DNA for the CDR3 is TGCGCCAGCAGCCCAGCAAGACTAGCGGGAGTACAAGAGACCCAGTACTTC.

The chain carries TRBV6-6 and TRBJ1-4; weak D call: TRBD1 (6 bases). V was pared by 1 base and J by 7 bases, with 16 bases between. The CDR3 spans 16 residues. Per the germline V gene, CDR1 is MNHNY and CDR2 is SVGAGI (reference sequence). CDR3 sequence: CASSYWAPGAGEKLFF. The DNA for the CDR3 is TGTGCCAGCAGTTACTGGGCCCCAGGGGCGGGTGAAAAACTGTTTTTT.

CDR3 sequence reads: CATIPRGNRGRSEKLFF. In DNA, the CDR3 is TGTGCCACCATACCAAGGGGGAACAGGGGGCGTAGTGAAAAACTGTTTTTT. The chain is built from TRBV5-3 and TRBJ1-4; 9 bases map to TRBD1. TRBV5-3 is classed as an ORF, of uncertain function. The CDR3 spans 17 residues. The V segment lost 9 bases and the J segment 7 bases; nucleotides outside the gene matches: 19.

The chain joins TRBV20-1 to TRBJ2-7; D gene ambiguous. This CDR3 is 10 amino acids long. With 3 bases removed from V and 7 bases from J, the gap between germline ends came to 7 bases. Looked up from germline, CDR1 is DFQATT and CDR2 is SNEGSKA (reference sequence). The CDR3 DNA is TGCAGTGCTAGGGCTCGGGAGCAGTACTTC. This sequence encodes CSARAREQYF.

The gene calls are TRBV7-9 and TRBJ2-7, with D hard to call. V lost 1 base to trimming and J lost 2 bases, with 9 bases between them. Germline V gives CDR1 SEHNR, CDR2 FQNEAQ (reference sequence). The CDR3 sequence is 14 residues long. CDR3 nucleotide sequence: TGTGCCAGCAGCTTAGACGGCACCCCCTACGAGCAGTACTTC. It translates to CASSLDGTPYEQYF.

V gene TRBV30 combines with J gene TRBJ2-5; no clear D gene. The better agreement between TRBJ2-7 and the DNA end casts doubt on the J call. The CDR3 runs 12 residues. In germline, CDR1 is GTSNPN, CDR2 SVGIG (reference sequence). Here the CDR3 DNA reads TGTGCCGGGCAGACTTTCTCCTACGAGCAGTACTTC. Its protein is CAGQTFSYEQYF.

The genes are TRBV7-9 and TRBJ2-3, with 10 bases fitting TRBD2. CDR3 length: 16 amino acids. V lost 6 bases to trimming and J lost 0 bases; unmatched junction nucleotides: 6. Germline V gene lookup returns CDR1 SEHNR and CDR2 FQNEAQ (reference sequence). The CDR3 DNA reads TGTGCCAGCAGGTCGACTAGCGGGCTAAGCACAGATACGCAGTATTTT. This translates into CASRSTSGLSTDTQYF.

Only a few counts were recorded for this clone. A read error may explain this, as a much larger clone is one base away. Other nucleotide sequences from this sample produce the same CDR3. The gene calls are TRBV30 and TRBJ2-3; D call uncertain. This CDR3 region has 12 residues. The germline V gene encodes CDR1 GTSNPN and CDR2 SVGIG (reference sequence). The germline V and J ends were trimmed by 5 bases and 0 bases, with 6 bases remaining between them. The CDR3: CAWSGSTDTQYF. CDR3 sequence (DNA): TGTGCCTGGTCTGGCAGCACAGATACGCAGTATTTT.

The chain joins TRBV19 to TRBJ2-5, with 8 bases that match TRBD2. The CDR3 contains 15 residues. V shed 4 bases and J 5 bases; nucleotides not matched to a gene: 9. In germline, CDR1 is LNHDA, CDR2 SQIVND (reference sequence). CDR3 sequence: CASSKGLGLRETQYF. DNA of the CDR3: TGTGCCAGTAGTAAGGGACTAGGGCTGCGGGAGACCCAGTACTTC.

The gene calls are TRBV12-2 and TRBJ2-1. TRBV12-2 corresponds to a pseudogene. The CDR3 totals 15 residues. The CDR3 region has the DNA TGTGCAAGTCGCTTCTTTGGGGGGCGCGGGAATGAGCAGTTCTTC. As protein: CASRFFGGRGNEQFF.

This sequence joins TRBV19 and TRBJ1-5; D ambiguous. This CDR3 is built from 12 residues. Trimming cost V 8 bases and J 7 bases, with 12 bases left between them. Germline loops: CDR1 LNHDA, CDR2 SQIVND (reference sequence). This chain's CDR3 is CASGLHGQPQHF. In DNA form, the CDR3 reads TGTGCCAGTGGCCTGCACGGGCAGCCCCAGCATTTT.